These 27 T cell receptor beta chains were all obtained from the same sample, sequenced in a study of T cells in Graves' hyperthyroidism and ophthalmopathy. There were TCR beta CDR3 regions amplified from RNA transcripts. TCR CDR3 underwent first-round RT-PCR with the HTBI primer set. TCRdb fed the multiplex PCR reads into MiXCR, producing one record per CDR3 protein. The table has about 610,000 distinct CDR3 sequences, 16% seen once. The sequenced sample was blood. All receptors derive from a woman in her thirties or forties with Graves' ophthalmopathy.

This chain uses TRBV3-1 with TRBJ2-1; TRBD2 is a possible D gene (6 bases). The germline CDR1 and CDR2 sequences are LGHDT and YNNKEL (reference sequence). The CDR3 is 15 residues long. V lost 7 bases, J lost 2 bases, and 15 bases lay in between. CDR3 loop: CASTIAASTYNEQFF. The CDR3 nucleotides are TGTGCCAGCACTATAGCGGCAAGTACCTACAATGAGCAGTTCTTC.

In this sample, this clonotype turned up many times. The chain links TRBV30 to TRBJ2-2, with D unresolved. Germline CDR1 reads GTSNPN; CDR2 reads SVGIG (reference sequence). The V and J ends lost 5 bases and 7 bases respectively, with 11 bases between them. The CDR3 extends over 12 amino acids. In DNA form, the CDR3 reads TGTGCCTGGTCCCGACAAGACGGGGAGCTGTTTTTT. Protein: CAWSRQDGELFF.

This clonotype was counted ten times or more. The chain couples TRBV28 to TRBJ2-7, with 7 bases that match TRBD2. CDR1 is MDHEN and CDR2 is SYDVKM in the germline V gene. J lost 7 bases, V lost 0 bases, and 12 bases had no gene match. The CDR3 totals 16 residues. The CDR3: CASSLWGGGKLGEQYF. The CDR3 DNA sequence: TGTGCCAGCAGTTTATGGGGGGGAGGGAAGTTGGGTGAGCAGTACTTC.

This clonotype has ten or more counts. CDR3 nucleotides: TGTGCCAGCAGCACACGGACAGGGAATTCACCCCTCCACTTT. It yields the protein CASSTRTGNSPLHF. This chain uses TRBV7-9 with TRBJ1-6; 8 bases line up with TRBD1. Trimming removed 5 bases from V and 7 bases from J; junction bases left unmatched: 4. This CDR3 region has 14 residues. The germline gives CDR1 SEHNR, CDR2 FQNEAQ (reference sequence).

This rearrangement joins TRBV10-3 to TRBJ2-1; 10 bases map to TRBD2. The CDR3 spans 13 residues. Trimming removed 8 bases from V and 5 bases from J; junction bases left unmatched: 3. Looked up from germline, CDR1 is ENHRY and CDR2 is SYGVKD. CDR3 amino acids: CAIGSGGDNEQFF. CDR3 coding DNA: TGTGCCATCGGGAGCGGGGGGGACAATGAGCAGTTCTTC.

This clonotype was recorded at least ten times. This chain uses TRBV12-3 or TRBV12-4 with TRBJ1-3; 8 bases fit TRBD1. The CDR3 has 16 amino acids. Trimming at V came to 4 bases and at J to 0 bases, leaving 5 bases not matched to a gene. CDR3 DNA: TGTGCCAGCAGTTGGACAGGGACGGGCTCTGGAAACACCATATATTTT. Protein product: CASSWTGTGSGNTIYF.

The CDR3 nucleotides read TGTGCCAGCAGCCAAGGACCTAACTCCTACGAGCAGTACTTC. It encodes CASSQGPNSYEQYF. The V call is TRBV3-1, the J call TRBJ2-7; D remains unclear. Germline V gene sequence: CDR1 LGHDT, CDR2 YNNKEL (reference sequence). The CDR3 length is 14 residues. Trimming pared 1 base from V and 0 bases from J, leaving 7 bases between.

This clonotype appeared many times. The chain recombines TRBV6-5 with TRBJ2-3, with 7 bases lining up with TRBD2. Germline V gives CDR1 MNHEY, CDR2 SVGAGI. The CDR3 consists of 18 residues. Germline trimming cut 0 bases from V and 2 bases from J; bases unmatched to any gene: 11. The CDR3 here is CASSYSSIGTSVTDTQYF. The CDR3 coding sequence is TGTGCCAGCAGTTACTCGTCAATCGGCACTAGCGTCACAGATACGCAGTATTTT.

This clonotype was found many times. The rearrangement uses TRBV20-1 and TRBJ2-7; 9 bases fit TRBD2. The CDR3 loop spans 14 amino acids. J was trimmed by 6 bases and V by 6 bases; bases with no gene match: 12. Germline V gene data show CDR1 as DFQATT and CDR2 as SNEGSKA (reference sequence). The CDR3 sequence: CSAGGRAALGEQYF. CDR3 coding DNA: TGCAGTGCGGGCGGGAGGGCCGCCCTCGGCGAGCAGTACTTC.

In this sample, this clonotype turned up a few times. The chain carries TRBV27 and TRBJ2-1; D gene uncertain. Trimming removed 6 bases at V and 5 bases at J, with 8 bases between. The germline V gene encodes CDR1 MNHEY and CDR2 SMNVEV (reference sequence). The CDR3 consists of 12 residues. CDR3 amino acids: CASRALNNEQFF. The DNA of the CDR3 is TGTGCCAGCAGAGCCCTTAACAATGAGCAGTTCTTC.

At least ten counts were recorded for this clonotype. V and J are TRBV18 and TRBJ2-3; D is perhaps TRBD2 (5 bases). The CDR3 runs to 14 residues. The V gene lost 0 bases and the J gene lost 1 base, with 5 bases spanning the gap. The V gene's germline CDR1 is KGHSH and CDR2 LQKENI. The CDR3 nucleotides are TGTGCCAGCTCACCACCGGGAGGCACAGATACGCAGTATTTT. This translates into CASSPPGGTDTQYF.

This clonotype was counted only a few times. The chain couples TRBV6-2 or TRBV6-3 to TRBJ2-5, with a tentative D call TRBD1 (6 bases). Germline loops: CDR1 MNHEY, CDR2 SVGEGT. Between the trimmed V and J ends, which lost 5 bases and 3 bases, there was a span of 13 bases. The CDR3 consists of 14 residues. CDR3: CASSQTTGKETQYF. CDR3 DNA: TGTGCCAGCAGTCAAACTACAGGGAAAGAGACCCAGTACTTC.

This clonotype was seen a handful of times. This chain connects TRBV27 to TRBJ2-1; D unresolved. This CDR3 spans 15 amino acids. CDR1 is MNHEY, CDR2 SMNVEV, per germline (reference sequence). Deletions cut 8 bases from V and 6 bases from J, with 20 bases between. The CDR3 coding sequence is TGTGCCAGCCTGCCTAAGGGCGAACCATCCAATGAGCAGTTCTTC. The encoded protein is CASLPKGEPSNEQFF.

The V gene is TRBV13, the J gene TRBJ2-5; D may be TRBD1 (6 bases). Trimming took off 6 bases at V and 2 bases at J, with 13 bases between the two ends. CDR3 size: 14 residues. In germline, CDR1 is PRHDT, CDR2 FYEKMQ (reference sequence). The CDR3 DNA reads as TGTGCCAGCAGACTTCAGGGGACACAAGAGACCCAGTACTTC. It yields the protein CASRLQGTQETQYF.

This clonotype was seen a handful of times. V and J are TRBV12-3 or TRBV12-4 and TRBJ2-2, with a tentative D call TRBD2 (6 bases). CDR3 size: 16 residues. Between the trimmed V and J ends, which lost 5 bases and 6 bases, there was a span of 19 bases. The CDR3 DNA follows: TGTGCCAGCAGTCCCGCGGGGTTGGTTAAAGCCGGGGAGCTGTTTTTT. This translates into CASSPAGLVKAGELFF.

The DNA of the CDR3 is TGTGCCAGCAGTATAGGACTACATTACAATGAGCAGTTCTTC. Its protein is CASSIGLHYNEQFF. V usage is TRBV25-1 and J usage is TRBJ2-1; TRBD2 might be the D (6 bases). This CDR3 is built from 14 residues. Germline V gene sequence: CDR1 MGHDK, CDR2 SYGVNS. V lost 5 bases and J lost 4, with 12 bases in between.

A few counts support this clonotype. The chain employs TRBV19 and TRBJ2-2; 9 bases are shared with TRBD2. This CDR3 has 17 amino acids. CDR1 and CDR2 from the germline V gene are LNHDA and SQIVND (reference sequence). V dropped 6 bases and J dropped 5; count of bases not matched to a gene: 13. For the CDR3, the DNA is TGTGCCAGTAGGAGGCTTAGCGGGAGTCGAGGGACCGGGGAGCTGTTTTTT. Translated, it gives CASRRLSGSRGTGELFF.

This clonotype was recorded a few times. The CDR3 protein is CASTSGGADTGELFF. For the CDR3, the DNA is TGTGCCAGCACTAGCGGGGGGGCCGACACCGGGGAGCTGTTTTTT. The chain links TRBV6-1 to TRBJ2-2, with TRBD2 identical over 12 bases. CDR1 is MNHNS, CDR2 SASEGT, per germline. J gave up 3 bases and V 7 bases, and 3 bases lay outside the gene matches. There are 15 residues in the CDR3.

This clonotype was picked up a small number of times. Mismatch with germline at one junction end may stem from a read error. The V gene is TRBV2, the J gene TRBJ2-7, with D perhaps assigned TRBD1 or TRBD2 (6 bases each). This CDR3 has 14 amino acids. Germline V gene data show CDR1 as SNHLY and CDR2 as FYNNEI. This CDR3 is CVSSRQDYSYEQYF. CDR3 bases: TGTGTCAGCAGCCGACAGGACTACTCCTACGAGCAGTACTTC.

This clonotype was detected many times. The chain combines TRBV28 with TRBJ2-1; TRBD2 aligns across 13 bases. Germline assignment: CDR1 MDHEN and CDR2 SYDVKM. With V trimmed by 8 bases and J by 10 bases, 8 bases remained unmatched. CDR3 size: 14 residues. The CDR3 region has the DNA TGTGCCAGCCGAGGACTAGCGGGAGTCGGGGAGCAGTTCTTC. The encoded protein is CASRGLAGVGEQFF. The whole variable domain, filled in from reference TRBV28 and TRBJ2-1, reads DVKVTQSSRYLVKRTGEKVFLECVQDMDHENMFWYRQDPGLGLRLIYFSYDVKMKEKGDIPEGYSVSREKKERFSLILESASTNQTSMYLCASRGLAGVGEQFFGPGTRLTVL.

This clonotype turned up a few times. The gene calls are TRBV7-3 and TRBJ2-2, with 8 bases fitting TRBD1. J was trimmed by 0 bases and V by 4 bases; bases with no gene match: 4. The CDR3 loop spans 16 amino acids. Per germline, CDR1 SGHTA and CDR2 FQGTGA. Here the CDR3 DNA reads TGTGCCAGCAGCTACGGGACAGGCGCGAACACCGGGGAGCTGTTTTTT. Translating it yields CASSYGTGANTGELFF.

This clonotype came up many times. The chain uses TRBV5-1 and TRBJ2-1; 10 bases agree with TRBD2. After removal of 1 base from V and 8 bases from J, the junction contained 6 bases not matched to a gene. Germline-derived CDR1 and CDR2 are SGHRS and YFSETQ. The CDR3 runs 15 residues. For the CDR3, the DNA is TGCGCCAGCAGCTTGAGCGGGAGGGGATCGCATGAGCAGTTCTTC. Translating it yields CASSLSGRGSHEQFF.

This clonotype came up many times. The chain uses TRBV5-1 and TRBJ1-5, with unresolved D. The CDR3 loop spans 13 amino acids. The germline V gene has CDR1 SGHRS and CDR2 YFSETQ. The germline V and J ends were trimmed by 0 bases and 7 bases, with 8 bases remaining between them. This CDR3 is CASSLAIGQPQHF. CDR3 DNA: TGCGCCAGCAGCTTGGCCATAGGGCAGCCCCAGCATTTT. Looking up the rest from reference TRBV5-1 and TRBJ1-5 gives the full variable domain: KAGVTQTPRYLIKTRGQQVTLSCSPISGHRSVSWYQQTPGQGLQFLFEYFSETQRNKGNFPGRFSGRQFSNSRSEMNVSTLELGDSALYLCASSLAIGQPQHFGDGTRLSIL.

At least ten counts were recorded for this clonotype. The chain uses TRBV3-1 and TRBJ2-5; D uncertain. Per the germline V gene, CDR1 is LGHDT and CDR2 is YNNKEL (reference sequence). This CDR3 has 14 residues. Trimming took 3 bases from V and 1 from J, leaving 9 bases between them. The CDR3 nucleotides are TGTGCCAGCAGCCAGAGAAACGGCCAAGAGACCCAGTACTTC. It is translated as CASSQRNGQETQYF.

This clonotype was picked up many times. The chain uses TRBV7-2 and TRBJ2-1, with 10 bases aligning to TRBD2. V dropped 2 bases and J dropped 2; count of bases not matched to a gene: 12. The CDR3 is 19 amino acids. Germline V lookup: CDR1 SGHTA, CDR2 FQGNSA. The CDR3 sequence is CASSLSASGRINTYNEQFF. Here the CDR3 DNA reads TGTGCCAGCAGCTTATCGGCTAGCGGGAGAATTAATACCTACAATGAGCAGTTCTTC.

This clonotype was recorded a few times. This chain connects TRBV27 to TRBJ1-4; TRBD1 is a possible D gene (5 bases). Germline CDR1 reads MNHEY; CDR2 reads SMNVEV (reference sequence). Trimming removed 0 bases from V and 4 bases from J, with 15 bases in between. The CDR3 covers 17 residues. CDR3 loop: CASSLSWFAGSNEKLFF. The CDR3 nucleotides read TGTGCCAGCAGTTTATCGTGGTTTGCAGGGAGTAATGAAAAACTGTTTTTT.

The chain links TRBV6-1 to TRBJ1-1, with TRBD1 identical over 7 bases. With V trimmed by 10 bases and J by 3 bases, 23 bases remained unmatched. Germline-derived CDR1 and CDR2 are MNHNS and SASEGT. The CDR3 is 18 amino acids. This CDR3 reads CATIGGASTGIFYTEAFF. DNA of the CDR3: TGTGCCACCATAGGGGGGGCTTCGACAGGGATTTTTTACACTGAAGCTTTCTTT.